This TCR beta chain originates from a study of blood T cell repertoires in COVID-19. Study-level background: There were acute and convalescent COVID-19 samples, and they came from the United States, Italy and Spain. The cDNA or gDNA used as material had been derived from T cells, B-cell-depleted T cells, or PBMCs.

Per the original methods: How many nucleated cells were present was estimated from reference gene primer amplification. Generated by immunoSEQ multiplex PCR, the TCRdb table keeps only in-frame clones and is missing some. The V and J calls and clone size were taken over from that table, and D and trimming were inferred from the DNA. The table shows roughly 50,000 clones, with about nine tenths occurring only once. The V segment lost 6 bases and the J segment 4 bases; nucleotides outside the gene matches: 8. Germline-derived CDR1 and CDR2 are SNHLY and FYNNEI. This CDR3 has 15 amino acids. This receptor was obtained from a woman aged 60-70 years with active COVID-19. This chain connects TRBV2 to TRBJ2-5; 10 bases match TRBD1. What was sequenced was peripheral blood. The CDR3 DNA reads TGTGCCAGCAGGACCGACAGGGGGCGGAGAGAGACCCAGTACTTC. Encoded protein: CASRTDRGRRETQYF.